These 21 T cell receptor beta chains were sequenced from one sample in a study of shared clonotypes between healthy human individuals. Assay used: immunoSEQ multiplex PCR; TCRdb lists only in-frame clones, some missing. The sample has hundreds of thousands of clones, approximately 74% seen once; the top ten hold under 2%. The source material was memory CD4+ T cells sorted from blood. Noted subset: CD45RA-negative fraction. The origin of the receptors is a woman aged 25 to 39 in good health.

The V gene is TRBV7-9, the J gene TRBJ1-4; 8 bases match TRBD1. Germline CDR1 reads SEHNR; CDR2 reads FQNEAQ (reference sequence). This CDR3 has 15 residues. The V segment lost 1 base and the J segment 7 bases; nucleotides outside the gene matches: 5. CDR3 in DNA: TGTGCCAGCAGCTTAGGGACAGGGTTGTTTGAAAAACTGTTTTTT. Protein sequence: CASSLGTGLFEKLFF.

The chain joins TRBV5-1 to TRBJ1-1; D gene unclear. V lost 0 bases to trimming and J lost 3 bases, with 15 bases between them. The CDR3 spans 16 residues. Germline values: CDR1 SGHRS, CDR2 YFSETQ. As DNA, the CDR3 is TGCGCCAGCAGCTTGGGGGTTATCCCCTGGGACACTGAAGCTTTCTTT. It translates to CASSLGVIPWDTEAFF.

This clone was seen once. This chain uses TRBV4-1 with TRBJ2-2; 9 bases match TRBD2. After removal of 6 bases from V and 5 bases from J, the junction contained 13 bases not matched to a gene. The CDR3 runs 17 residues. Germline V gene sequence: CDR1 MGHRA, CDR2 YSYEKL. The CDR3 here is CASRPALVAGDTGELFF. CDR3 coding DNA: TGCGCCAGCAGGCCTGCCCTAGTAGCGGGAGATACCGGGGAGCTGTTTTTT.

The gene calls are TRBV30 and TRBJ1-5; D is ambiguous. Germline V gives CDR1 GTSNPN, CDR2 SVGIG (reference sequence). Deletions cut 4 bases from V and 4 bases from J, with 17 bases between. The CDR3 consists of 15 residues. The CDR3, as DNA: TGTGCCTGGACCCCCCGGGCCGAGGGAAATCAGCCCCAGCATTTT. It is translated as CAWTPRAEGNQPQHF.

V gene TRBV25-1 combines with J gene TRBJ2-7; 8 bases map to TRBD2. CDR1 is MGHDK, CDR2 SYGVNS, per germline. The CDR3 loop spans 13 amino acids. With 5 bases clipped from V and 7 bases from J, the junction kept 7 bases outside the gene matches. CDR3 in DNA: TGTGCCAGCAGTAGGTGGTCTAGCGGGGAGCAGTACTTC. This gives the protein CASSRWSSGEQYF.

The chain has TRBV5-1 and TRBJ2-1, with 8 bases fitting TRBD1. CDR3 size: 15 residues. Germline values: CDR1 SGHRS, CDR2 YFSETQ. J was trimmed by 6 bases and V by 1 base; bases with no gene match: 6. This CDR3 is CASSLLNRGINEQFF. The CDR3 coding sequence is TGCGCCAGCAGCTTGTTGAACAGGGGGATCAATGAGCAGTTCTTC.

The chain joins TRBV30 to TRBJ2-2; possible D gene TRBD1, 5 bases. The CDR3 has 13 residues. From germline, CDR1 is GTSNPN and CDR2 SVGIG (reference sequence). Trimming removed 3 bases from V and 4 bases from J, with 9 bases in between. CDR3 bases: TGTGCCTGGAGGGGGCCGGGCACCGGGGAGCTGTTTTTT. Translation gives CAWRGPGTGELFF.

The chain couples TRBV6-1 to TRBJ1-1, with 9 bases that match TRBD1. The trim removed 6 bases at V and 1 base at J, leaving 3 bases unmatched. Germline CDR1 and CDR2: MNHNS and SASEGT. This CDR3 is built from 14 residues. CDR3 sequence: CASRGQGKNTEAFF. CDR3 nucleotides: TGTGCCAGCAGGGGACAGGGTAAGAACACTGAAGCTTTCTTT.

CDR3 sequence reads: CASSIGTNTEAFF. CDR3 coding DNA: TGTGCCAGTAGTATCGGGACGAACACTGAAGCTTTCTTT. This chain connects TRBV19 to TRBJ1-1; TRBD1 is a possible D gene (5 bases). The CDR3 is made up of 13 amino acids. V gave up 3 bases and J gave up 1 base, with 6 bases separating them. Germline V gene data show CDR1 as LNHDA and CDR2 as SQIVND (reference sequence).

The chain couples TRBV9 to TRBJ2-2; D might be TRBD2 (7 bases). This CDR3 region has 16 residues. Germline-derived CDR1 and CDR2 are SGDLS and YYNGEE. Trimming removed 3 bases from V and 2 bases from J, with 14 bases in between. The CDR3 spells CASSATAGANTGELFF. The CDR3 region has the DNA TGTGCCAGCAGCGCTACGGCGGGGGCTAACACCGGGGAGCTGTTTTTT.

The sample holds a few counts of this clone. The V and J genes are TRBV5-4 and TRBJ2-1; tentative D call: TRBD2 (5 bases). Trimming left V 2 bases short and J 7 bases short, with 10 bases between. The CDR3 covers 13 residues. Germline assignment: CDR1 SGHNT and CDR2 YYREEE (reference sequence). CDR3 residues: CASSLTTGNEQFF. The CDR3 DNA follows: TGTGCCAGCAGCTTAACCACGGGGAATGAGCAGTTCTTC.

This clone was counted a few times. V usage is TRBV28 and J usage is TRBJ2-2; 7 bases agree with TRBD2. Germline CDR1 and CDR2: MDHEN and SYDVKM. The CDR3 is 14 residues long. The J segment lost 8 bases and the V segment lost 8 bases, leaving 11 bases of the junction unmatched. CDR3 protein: CASRLAPNAGELFF. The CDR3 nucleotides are TGTGCCAGCCGACTAGCCCCGAACGCGGGGGAGCTGTTTTTT.

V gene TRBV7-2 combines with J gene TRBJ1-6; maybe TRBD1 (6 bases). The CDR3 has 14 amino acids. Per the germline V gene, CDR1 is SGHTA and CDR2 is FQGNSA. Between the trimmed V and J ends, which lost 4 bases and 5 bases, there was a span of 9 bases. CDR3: CASSSGHHNSPLHF. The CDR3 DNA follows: TGTGCCAGCAGCTCGGGACACCATAATTCACCCCTCCACTTT.

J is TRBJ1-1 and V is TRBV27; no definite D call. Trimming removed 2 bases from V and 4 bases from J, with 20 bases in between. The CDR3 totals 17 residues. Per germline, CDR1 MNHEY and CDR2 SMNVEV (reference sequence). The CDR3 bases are TGTGCCAGCAGTTTAATGATCGTCGGGGAGGGAAGCACTGAAGCTTTCTTT. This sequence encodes CASSLMIVGEGSTEAFF.

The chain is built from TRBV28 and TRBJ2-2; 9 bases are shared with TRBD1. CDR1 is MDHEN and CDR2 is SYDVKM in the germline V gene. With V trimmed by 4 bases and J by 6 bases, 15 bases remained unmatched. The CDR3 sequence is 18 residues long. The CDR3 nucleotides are TGTGCCAGCAGTTCCCCGGGACAGGGCCCCAACCGAGCCGGGGAGCTGTTTTTT. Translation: CASSSPGQGPNRAGELFF.

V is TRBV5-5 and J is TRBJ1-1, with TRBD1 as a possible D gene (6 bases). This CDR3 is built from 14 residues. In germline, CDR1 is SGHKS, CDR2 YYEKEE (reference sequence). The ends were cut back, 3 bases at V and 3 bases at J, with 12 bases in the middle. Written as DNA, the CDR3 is TGTGCCAGCAGCTATACAGGGAGGGACACTGAAGCTTTCTTT. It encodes CASSYTGRDTEAFF.

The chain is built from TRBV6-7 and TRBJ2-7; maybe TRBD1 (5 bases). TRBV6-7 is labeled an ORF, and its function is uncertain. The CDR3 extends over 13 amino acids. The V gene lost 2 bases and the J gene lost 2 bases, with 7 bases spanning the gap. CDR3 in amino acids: CASSYPDTYEQYF. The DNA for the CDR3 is TGTGCCAGCAGTTACCCGGACACCTACGAGCAGTACTTC.

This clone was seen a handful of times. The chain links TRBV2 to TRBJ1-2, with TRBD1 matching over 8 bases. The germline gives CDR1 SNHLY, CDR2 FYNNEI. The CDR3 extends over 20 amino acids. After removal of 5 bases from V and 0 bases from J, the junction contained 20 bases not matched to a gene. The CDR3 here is CASSKTPSATGAIANYGYTF. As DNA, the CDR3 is TGTGCCAGCAGTAAAACCCCCTCCGCGACAGGGGCAATAGCTAACTATGGCTACACCTTC.

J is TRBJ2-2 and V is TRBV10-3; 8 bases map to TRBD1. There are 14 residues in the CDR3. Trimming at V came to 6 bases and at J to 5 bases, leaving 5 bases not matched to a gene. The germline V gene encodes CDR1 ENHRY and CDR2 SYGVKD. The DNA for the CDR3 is TGTGCCATCAGCCAGGGGGCTGTTACCGGGGAGCTGTTTTTT. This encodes CAISQGAVTGELFF.

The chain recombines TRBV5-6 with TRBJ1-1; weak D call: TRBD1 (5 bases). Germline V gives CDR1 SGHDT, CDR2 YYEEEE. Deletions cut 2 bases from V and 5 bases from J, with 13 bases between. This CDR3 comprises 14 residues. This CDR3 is CASSFTGVWTEAFF. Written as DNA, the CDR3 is TGTGCCAGCAGCTTCACGGGGGTGTGGACTGAAGCTTTCTTT.

The CDR3 DNA is TGTGCCAGCTCCGCGGCGTCGACAGTCTCCTACGAGCAGTACTTC. Translated, it gives CASSAASTVSYEQYF. The J gene is TRBJ2-7, the V gene TRBV18; possibly TRBD1 for D (5 bases). V lost 6 bases and J lost 0, with 15 bases in between. This CDR3 spans 15 amino acids. CDR1 is KGHSH, CDR2 LQKENI, per germline.